This T cell receptor beta chain stems from a study of shared clonotypes between healthy human individuals. Study details: Donor ages ranged 18 to 49 years: a couple of women, a few men. CD4 naive cells filled three plates per donor, CD4 memory three, CD8 naive two and CD8 memory one. General study points: Estimated richness was generally greater in naive than memory subsets.

The repertoire was sequenced with immunoSEQ multiplex PCR; TCRdb's copy has only in-frame clones and lacks some. The sample has about 79,000 clones, about 61% seen once; the top ten hold around 50%. From germline, CDR1 is MNHNS and CDR2 SASEGT. The CDR3 has 15 residues. Trimming removed 3 bases from V and 6 bases from J, with 15 bases in between. Remarks on this clone: The antigen is not known.

The sequencing input was memory CD8+ T cells sorted from blood. This sample's subset: CD45RO+ cells pooled with CCR7-negative TemRA cells. This TCR derives from a man aged 25-40 years in good health. The genes are TRBV6-1 and TRBJ1-5; D unclear. The CDR3 sequence: CASSDLGGGSQPQHF. For the CDR3, the DNA is TGTGCCAGCAGTGATTTAGGTGGAGGCAGTCAGCCCCAGCATTTT.